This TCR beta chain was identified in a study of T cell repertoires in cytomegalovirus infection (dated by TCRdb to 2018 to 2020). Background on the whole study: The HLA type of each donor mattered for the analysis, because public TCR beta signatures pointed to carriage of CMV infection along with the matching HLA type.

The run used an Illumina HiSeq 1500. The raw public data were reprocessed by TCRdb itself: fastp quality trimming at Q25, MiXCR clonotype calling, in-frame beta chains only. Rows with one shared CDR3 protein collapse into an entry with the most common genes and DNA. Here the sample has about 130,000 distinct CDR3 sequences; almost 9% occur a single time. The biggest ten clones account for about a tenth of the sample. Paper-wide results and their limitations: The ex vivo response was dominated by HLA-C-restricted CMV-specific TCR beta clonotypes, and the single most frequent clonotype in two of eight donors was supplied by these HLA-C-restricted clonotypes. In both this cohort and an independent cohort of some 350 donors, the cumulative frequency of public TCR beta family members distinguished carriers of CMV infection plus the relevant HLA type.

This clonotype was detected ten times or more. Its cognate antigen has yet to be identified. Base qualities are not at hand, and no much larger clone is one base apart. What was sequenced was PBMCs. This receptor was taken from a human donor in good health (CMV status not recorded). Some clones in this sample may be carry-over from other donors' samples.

The DNA sequence reads TGTGCCAGCAGCTTGTTCGGCGGGGGGAGCACAGATACGCAGTATTTT. It translates to CASSLFGGGSTDTQYF. The V and J segments used are TRBV7-2 and TRBJ2-3; 8 bases in the middle match TRBD2. From cysteine to phenylalanine, the CDR3 is 16 amino acids long. Only CDR3 DNA remains: 48 bases, in frame from the first base. The germline V gene supplies CDR1 SGHTA and CDR2 FQGNSA. At the junction V is shortened by 3 bases and J by 0 bases; bases outside the gene matches: 5.